This TCR beta chain came from a study of T-cell reconstitution after alpha-beta-depleted transplantation in children. Germline CDR1 and CDR2: SGHRS and YFSETQ. The CDR3 is made up of 16 amino acids. The ends lost 4 bases at V and 9 bases at J; junction bases unmatched: 11. This clonotype was picked up a small number of times. Unique molecular identifiers were built into the TCRbeta library. Using its own MiXCR run on the PCR reads, TCRdb lists one record per CDR3 protein. The sample gives about 640,000 distinct CDR3 sequences, approximately 17% of which show up once; under 1.2% is in the top ten. The material sequenced was PBMCs from the stem cell graft donor, taken from the stem cell graft. This clonotype was obtained from a human donor who donated a stem cell graft to a child with acute myeloid leukemia. The chain joins TRBV5-1 to TRBJ2-1, with 12 bases identical to TRBD2. CDR3: CASSLGLAGGGGEQFF. CDR3 in DNA: TGCGCCAGCAGCCTGGGACTAGCGGGTGGAGGGGGTGAGCAGTTCTTC.